Each of the 30 T cell receptor beta chains below was sequenced from the same sample in a study of T-cell reconstitution after alpha-beta-depleted transplantation in children. A TCRbeta library incorporating unique molecular identifiers was prepared. TCRdb itself ran the PCR reads through MiXCR, one entry per CDR3 protein. The sample consists of approximately 630,000 distinct CDR3 sequences, 10% to 15% of them appearing once. Source: PBMCs, taken before TCRalphabeta/CD19-depleted stem cell transplant. The receptors derive from a girl aged 2 to 10 with congenital amegakaryocytic thrombocytopenia, due to receive a stem cell transplant.

There are many counts of this clonotype. The chain uses TRBV29-1 and TRBJ1-1, with D hard to call. V was pared by 6 bases and J by 2 bases, with 7 bases between. Germline V CDR1 and CDR2: SQVTM, ANQGSEA. The CDR3 has 11 amino acids. The CDR3 DNA sequence: TGCAGCGTGGGGTCTAACACTGAAGCTTTCTTT. Translation: CSVGSNTEAFF.

V gene TRBV30 combines with J gene TRBJ1-5; 8 bases are a match to TRBD1. The CDR3 is 14 amino acids. The germline V gene encodes CDR1 GTSNPN and CDR2 SVGIG (reference sequence). V trimming: 2 bases; J trimming: 7 bases; junction bases outside the gene matches: 7. The CDR3 region is CAWSIGQGSQPQHF. CDR3 sequence (DNA): TGTGCCTGGAGTATTGGACAGGGCTCGCAGCCCCAGCATTTT.

In its sample, this clonotype was seen many times. This rearrangement joins TRBV20-1 to TRBJ2-1, with 9 bases fitting TRBD1. V lost 7 bases and J lost 10; bases outside the gene matches: 8. This CDR3 has 12 amino acids. The germline CDR1 and CDR2 sequences are DFQATT and SNEGSKA (reference sequence). CDR3 sequence: CSVGTGYREQFF. CDR3 in DNA: TGCAGTGTCGGGACAGGGTACAGGGAGCAGTTCTTC.

This clonotype has a count of ten or more. The chain employs TRBV20-1 and TRBJ2-1; the D call may be TRBD1 or TRBD2 (6 bases each). The germline V gene encodes CDR1 DFQATT and CDR2 SNEGSKA (reference sequence). The V end was cut by 7 bases, the J end by 6 bases, with 25 bases between. The CDR3 contains 16 residues. CDR3 residues: CSVHITGGRASNEQFF. CDR3 sequence (DNA): TGCAGTGTTCATATCACCGGGGGCCGCGCGAGCAATGAGCAGTTCTTC.

This clonotype was recorded many times. This rearrangement joins TRBV20-1 to TRBJ2-5, with 10 nucleotides matching TRBD2. The CDR3 contains 13 residues. Trimming took 2 bases from V and 4 from J; bases not matched to a gene: 1. Looked up from germline, CDR1 is DFQATT and CDR2 is SNEGSKA (reference sequence). The CDR3 protein is CSARWTSGETQYF. The CDR3 region has the DNA TGCAGTGCTAGATGGACTAGCGGAGAGACCCAGTACTTC.

Remarks on this clonotype: This may arise from a read error, as a much more abundant clone is one base away. The V and J genes are TRBV6-1 and TRBJ2-5; D possibly uses TRBD1 or TRBD2 (5 bases each). The germline gives CDR1 MNHNS, CDR2 SASEGT. CDR3 length equals 15 residues. V lost 5 bases to trimming and J lost 7 bases, with 20 bases between them. The CDR3 region is CASSPTGAPERTQYF. The CDR3 DNA reads TGTGCCAGCAGTCCGACCGGGGCACCCGAGAGGACCCAGTACTTC.

Ten or more counts support this clonotype. The rearrangement joins TRBV5-1 to TRBJ2-1; 12 bases are shared with TRBD2. This CDR3 has 16 residues. Trimming at V came to 0 bases and at J to 5 bases, leaving 3 bases not matched to a gene. Germline CDR1 and CDR2: SGHRS and YFSETQ. CDR3 DNA: TGCGCCAGCAGCTTGGGACTAGCGGGAGCACACAATGAGCAGTTCTTC. This gives the protein CASSLGLAGAHNEQFF.

The table lists this clonotype with a few counts. V and J are TRBV7-6 and TRBJ2-1, with TRBD2 as a possible D gene (6 bases). Trimming took 5 bases from V and 9 from J, leaving 17 bases between them. This CDR3 spans 14 amino acids. Germline V gene sequence: CDR1 SGHVS, CDR2 FNYEAQ. CDR3 DNA sequence: TGTGCCAGCAGCCCCCACCTAGGGGAGGCTGAGCAGTTCTTC. This gives the protein CASSPHLGEAEQFF.

In its sample, this clonotype was seen a few times. The rearrangement links TRBV7-9 to TRBJ2-5, with D maybe TRBD1 (7 bases). The germline V gene has CDR1 SEHNR and CDR2 FQNEAQ (reference sequence). Trimming took off 5 bases at V and 2 bases at J, with 12 bases between the two ends. The CDR3 sequence is 14 residues long. The CDR3 nucleotides are TGTGCCAGCAGCCGCGGGACAGCACAAGAGACCCAGTACTTC. The encoded protein is CASSRGTAQETQYF.

The chain carries TRBV5-5 and TRBJ2-7; 12 bases match TRBD1. Germline values: CDR1 SGHKS, CDR2 YYEKEE (reference sequence). The CDR3 has 15 amino acids. Trimming removed 4 bases from V and 3 bases from J; junction bases left unmatched: 5. The CDR3 protein is CASSGGTGGFYEQYF. CDR3 nucleotides: TGTGCCAGCAGCGGTGGGACAGGGGGCTTCTACGAGCAGTACTTC.

At least ten counts were recorded for this clonotype. The chain carries TRBV7-9 and TRBJ1-3, with TRBD1 as a possible D gene (5 bases). CDR3 length: 14 amino acids. CDR1 and CDR2 (germline): SEHNR, FQNEAQ (reference sequence). Deletions cut 5 bases from V and 5 bases from J, with 13 bases between. The CDR3 sequence: CASSPDQGRNTIYF. DNA for the CDR3: TGTGCCAGCAGCCCCGACCAGGGTCGAAACACCATATATTTT. Using reference TRBV7-9 and TRBJ1-3 for the parts outside the CDR3, the full variable domain is DTGVSQNPRHKITKRGQNVTFRCDPISEHNRLYWYRQTLGQGPEFLTYFQNEAQLEKSRLLSDRFSAERPKGSFSTLEIQRTEQGDSAMYLCASSPDQGRNTIYFGEGSWLTVV.

The rearrangement joins TRBV20-1 to TRBJ2-1; TRBD2 matches at 8 bases. The CDR3 runs 18 residues. CDR1 is DFQATT, CDR2 SNEGSKA, per germline (reference sequence). With V trimmed by 3 bases and J by 8 bases, 21 bases remained unmatched. CDR3 region: CSASAPLGSGGPVDEQFF. CDR3 nucleotides: TGCAGTGCTAGTGCGCCTCTGGGGTCGGGAGGGCCCGTGGATGAGCAGTTCTTC.

This clonotype occurred a few times. The chain joins TRBV20-1 to TRBJ2-1, with 10 nucleotides matching TRBD2. CDR1 and CDR2 from the germline V gene are DFQATT and SNEGSKA (reference sequence). V was clipped by 5 bases and J by 9 bases; unmatched bases: 13. CDR3 length: 15 amino acids. DNA for the CDR3: TGCAGTGCTCATTCCGGGCTAGCGGGAGAGGTTGAGCAGTTCTTC. The encoded protein is CSAHSGLAGEVEQFF.

The V call is TRBV12-3 or TRBV12-4, the J call TRBJ1-5, with D unresolved. The CDR3 loop spans 11 amino acids. V was pared by 4 bases and J by 9 bases, with 7 bases between. The chain's CDR3 is CASSSGWPQHF. In nucleotides, the CDR3 is TGTGCCAGCAGTTCGGGCTGGCCCCAGCATTTT.

This clonotype showed up many times. This chain joins TRBV20-1 and TRBJ1-4; the D gene is possibly TRBD1 (5 bases). V was cut by 6 bases and J by 7 bases, with 18 bases left in between. The CDR3 runs 14 residues. Germline CDR1 reads DFQATT; CDR2 reads SNEGSKA (reference sequence). In nucleotides, the CDR3 is TGCAGTGCAACCGTTGCGGGGCCTGGTGAAAAACTGTTTTTT. This sequence encodes CSATVAGPGEKLFF.

This clonotype was seen repeatedly, ten times or more. J is TRBJ2-3 and V is TRBV5-1; D uncertain. This CDR3 spans 14 amino acids. Trimming took 1 base from V and 2 from J, leaving 8 bases between them. Per the germline V gene, CDR1 is SGHRS and CDR2 is YFSETQ. CDR3 sequence (DNA): TGCGCCAGCAGCTTGTCTGACCTCACAGATACGCAGTATTTT. Its protein product is CASSLSDLTDTQYF.

At least ten counts were recorded for this clonotype. The DNA of the CDR3 is TGCGCCAGCAGCCGAGTTTGGATAGATACGCAGTATTTT. Amino acids: CASSRVWIDTQYF. This rearrangement joins TRBV4-1 to TRBJ2-3; D is unresolved. The CDR3 length is 13 residues. The germline gives CDR1 MGHRA, CDR2 YSYEKL. Trimming removed 4 bases at V and 5 bases at J, with 10 bases between.

The rearrangement joins TRBV7-9 to TRBJ2-3; 11 positions match TRBD2. The germline V gene encodes CDR1 SEHNR and CDR2 FQNEAQ (reference sequence). V shed 6 bases, J shed 4 bases, and the junction held 6 bases outside the gene matches. The length of the CDR3 is 15 residues. The CDR3 protein is CASSQTSGSADTQYF. CDR3 DNA: TGTGCCAGCAGTCAAACTAGCGGGAGTGCAGATACGCAGTATTTT.

The sample holds many counts of this clonotype. The V and J genes are TRBV29-1 and TRBJ1-1; D unresolved. V shed 3 bases and J shed 7 bases, with 12 bases lying between them. CDR1 and CDR2 from the germline V gene are SQVTM and ANQGSEA. This CDR3 region has 12 residues. CDR3 amino acids: CSVDFGRYEAFF. In DNA form, the CDR3 reads TGCAGCGTTGACTTCGGGAGATATGAAGCTTTCTTT.

The CDR3 sequence is CASSQYDRLNTEAFF. CDR3 DNA sequence: TGCGCCAGCAGCCAGTATGACAGGCTGAACACTGAAGCTTTCTTT. This chain uses TRBV5-1 with TRBJ1-1, with D perhaps TRBD1 (6 bases). This CDR3 spans 15 amino acids. Trimming stripped 4 bases from V and 0 bases from J, with 13 bases between. Looked up from germline, CDR1 is SGHRS and CDR2 is YFSETQ.

This clonotype was detected ten times or more. CDR3 DNA: TGTGCCAGTAGTATGCCAGGATCCACCTACGAGCAGTACTTC. Translated: CASSMPGSTYEQYF. The genes are TRBV19 and TRBJ2-7; D remains unclear. The V end was cut by 3 bases, the J end by 2 bases, with 11 bases between. CDR3 length: 14 amino acids. Germline V lookup: CDR1 LNHDA, CDR2 SQIVND (reference sequence). The variable domain in full, completed from reference TRBV19 and TRBJ2-7, reads DGGITQSPKYLFRKEGQNVTLSCEQNLNHDAMYWYRQDPGQGLRLIYYSQIVNDFQKGDIAEGYSVSREKKESFPLTVTSAQKNPTAFYLCASSMPGSTYEQYFGPGTRLTVT.

Many counts were recorded for this clonotype. The chain has TRBV10-3 and TRBJ2-1, with D possibly being TRBD2 (6 bases). V gave up 0 bases and J gave up 2 bases, with 20 bases separating them. The CDR3 is made up of 19 amino acids. Looked up from germline, CDR1 is ENHRY and CDR2 is SYGVKD. In nucleotides, the CDR3 is TGTGCCATCAGTGAGTCGGTTAGGTTCGGGAGCTCCCCCTACAATGAGCAGTTCTTC. Its translation is CAISESVRFGSSPYNEQFF.

The chain carries TRBV5-1 and TRBJ1-2; no reliable D call. The germline V gene has CDR1 SGHRS and CDR2 YFSETQ. This CDR3 has 16 amino acids. Trimming took off 0 bases at V and 2 bases at J, with 14 bases between the two ends. The CDR3 reads CASSLEAATSNYGYTF. The CDR3 DNA sequence: TGCGCCAGCAGCTTGGAGGCGGCCACATCAAACTATGGCTACACCTTC. The full variable domain, with the rest looked up from reference TRBV5-1 and TRBJ1-2, is KAGVTQTPRYLIKTRGQQVTLSCSPISGHRSVSWYQQTPGQGLQFLFEYFSETQRNKGNFPGRFSGRQFSNSRSEMNVSTLELGDSALYLCASSLEAATSNYGYTFGSGTRLTVV.

This clonotype was detected a few times. The V and J genes are TRBV18 and TRBJ2-1, with TRBD2 identical over 8 bases. Germline values: CDR1 KGHSH, CDR2 LQKENI. Trimming removed 2 bases from V and 8 bases from J; junction bases left unmatched: 8. The CDR3 sequence is 15 residues long. The chain's CDR3 is CASSPKQAGDDEQFF. DNA of the CDR3: TGTGCCAGCTCACCAAAGCAAGCGGGAGACGATGAGCAGTTCTTC.

A few counts support this clonotype. V and J are TRBV29-1 and TRBJ2-7, with D maybe TRBD2 (6 bases). Germline CDR1 and CDR2: SQVTM and ANQGSEA. Between the trimmed V and J ends, which lost 4 bases and 10 bases, there was a span of 29 bases. The CDR3 has 16 residues. In DNA form, the CDR3 reads TGCAGCGTTGTCCTGTCGGGCCGGGGGTCCCCGCCCCACCAGTACTTC. The encoded protein is CSVVLSGRGSPPHQYF.

This clonotype was picked up many times. The gene calls are TRBV4-1 and TRBJ2-3, with D perhaps matching TRBD1 (6 bases). V was pared by 5 bases and J by 2 bases, with 17 bases between. The germline V gene has CDR1 MGHRA and CDR2 YSYEKL. The CDR3 covers 16 residues. The CDR3 region has the DNA TGCGCCAGCAGCGGGACACCCCTGACTCTCACAGATACGCAGTATTTT. The encoded protein is CASSGTPLTLTDTQYF.

There are many counts of this clonotype. The gene calls are TRBV12-5 and TRBJ1-1, with TRBD1 as a possible D gene (6 bases). Germline CDR1 and CDR2: LGHNT and FRNRAP. The CDR3 is 17 amino acids. V gave up 2 bases and J gave up 1 base, with 17 bases separating them. The CDR3 bases are TGTGCTAGTGGTTTGTCCCAAACAGGGACGACGAACACTGAAGCTTTCTTT. Translated: CASGLSQTGTTNTEAFF.

The genes are TRBV11-1 and TRBJ2-5; D is possibly TRBD1 (6 bases). Deletions cut 6 bases from V and 5 bases from J, with 16 bases between. In germline, CDR1 is SGHAT, CDR2 FQDESV (reference sequence). The CDR3 consists of 14 residues. CDR3 sequence (DNA): TGTGCCAGCAGTTTTCAGGGGCGGCGGGAGACCCAGTACTTC. Encoded protein: CASSFQGRRETQYF.

The V gene is TRBV12-3 or TRBV12-4, the J gene TRBJ1-6, with D possibly being TRBD1 (6 bases). V dropped 7 bases and J dropped 12 bases, with 10 bases sitting between them. The CDR3 totals 11 residues. This CDR3 reads CASTLGGPLHF. The DNA for the CDR3 is TGTGCCAGCACCTTAGGGGGACCCCTCCACTTT.

A remark on this clonotype: This may be a read error: a much more frequent sequence differs by one nucleotide. The chain has TRBV20-1 and TRBJ1-2; TRBD1 matches at 9 bases. CDR1 and CDR2 (germline): DFQATT, SNEGSKA (reference sequence). V gave up 0 bases and J gave up 4 bases; unmatched junction bases: 3. The CDR3 runs to 14 residues. The CDR3 DNA is TGCAGTGCTAGAGACACGACAGGGGGCTATGGCTACACCTTC. Amino acid sequence: CSARDTTGGYGYTF.